One and the same sample provided the 11 T cell receptor beta chains below, sequenced in a study of T-cell memory formation after mild COVID-19. TCRdb ran MiXCR on the 5' RACE reads and lists one entry per CDR3 protein. The table includes 400,000 to 450,000 distinct CDR3 sequences, about a sixth detected once. Specimen: PBMCs or a T cell subset sorted from them (not recorded which). The receptors derive from a man aged 18 to 29 who had mild COVID-19 (a few samples of this study predate the infection). Cell type and time point are not known.

This clonotype has only a few counts. This chain connects TRBV12-3 or TRBV12-4 to TRBJ2-5; the D gene is possibly TRBD2 (5 bases). V was pared by 6 bases and J by 1 base, with 12 bases between. The CDR3 runs 14 residues. The CDR3 here is CASSRGLPQETQYF. In DNA, the CDR3 is TGTGCCAGCAGCCGAGGACTGCCCCAAGAGACCCAGTACTTC.

This clonotype turned up a few times. The chain uses TRBV28 and TRBJ1-5; D might be TRBD1 (6 bases). Between the trimmed V and J ends, which lost 10 bases and 2 bases, there was a span of 15 bases. This CDR3 is built from 14 residues. Germline V CDR1 and CDR2: MDHEN, SYDVKM. The chain's CDR3 is CATSHRVGNQPQHF. CDR3 coding DNA: TGTGCCACCTCTCACAGGGTGGGCAATCAGCCCCAGCATTTT.

The CDR3 loop reads CAVGTGSAYEQYF. CDR3 nucleotide sequence: TGTGCCGTCGGGACAGGCAGCGCCTACGAGCAGTACTTC. The chain has TRBV10-3 and TRBJ2-7; 8 positions match TRBD1. This CDR3 has 13 residues. Germline CDR1 ENHRY, CDR2 SYGVKD. V shed 11 bases, J shed 2 bases, and the junction held 8 bases outside the gene matches.

This clonotype was counted between two and nine times. This chain connects TRBV5-1 to TRBJ1-6; D is unresolved. CDR3 length: 18 amino acids. Germline CDR1 is SGHRS and CDR2 is YFSETQ. V lost 1 base, J lost 6 bases, and 20 bases lay in between. The CDR3 region is CASSLLLPGSGLNSPLHF. In DNA, the CDR3 is TGCGCCAGCAGCTTGTTACTACCTGGGTCAGGCCTTAATTCACCCCTCCACTTT.

This clonotype was found a few times. The chain uses TRBV7-2 and TRBJ2-3; D might be TRBD1 or TRBD2, each matching 5 bases. CDR1 SGHTA and CDR2 FQGNSA come from the germline V gene. CDR3 length: 12 residues. V was pared by 3 bases and J by 11 bases, with 12 bases between. The chain's CDR3 is CASSLGVGRQYF. The CDR3 region has the DNA TGTGCCAGCAGCTTGGGGGTGGGCAGGCAGTATTTT.

The chain recombines TRBV5-1 with TRBJ2-7; perhaps D is TRBD1 or TRBD2 (5 bases each). V dropped 4 bases and J dropped 1 base, with 15 bases sitting between them. Germline loops: CDR1 SGHRS, CDR2 YFSETQ. CDR3 length equals 15 residues. This CDR3 is CASSATGTRSYEQYF. The CDR3 bases are TGCGCCAGCAGCGCAACCGGGACCCGGTCCTACGAGCAGTACTTC.

The genes are TRBV9 and TRBJ2-7, with 9 bases aligning to TRBD2. CDR1 is SGDLS and CDR2 is YYNGEE in the germline V gene. CDR3 length: 15 residues. The trim removed 0 bases at V and 5 bases at J, leaving 6 bases unmatched. CDR3 protein: CASSVEAGGPDEQYF. CDR3 nucleotide sequence: TGTGCCAGCAGCGTAGAGGCGGGGGGGCCGGACGAGCAGTACTTC.

CDR3 DNA sequence: TGCAGTGCTCCCGAAATCCAACTAGCGGGCAACACAGATACGCAGTATTTT. This translates into CSAPEIQLAGNTDTQYF. The chain couples TRBV20-1 to TRBJ2-3, with TRBD2 matching over 9 bases. With V trimmed by 5 bases and J by 2 bases, 14 bases remained unmatched. The V gene's germline CDR1 is DFQATT and CDR2 SNEGSKA (reference sequence). This CDR3 has 17 amino acids.

This clonotype has more than one count but fewer than ten. The V and J genes are TRBV7-9 and TRBJ1-2, with D possibly being TRBD1 (6 bases). Looked up from germline, CDR1 is SEHNR and CDR2 is FQNEAQ (reference sequence). Trimming shortened V by 7 bases and J by 0 bases, and 9 bases separated the two germline ends. The CDR3 consists of 13 residues. CDR3 in amino acids: CASKGQTNYGYTF. The CDR3 DNA follows: TGTGCCAGCAAAGGACAGACTAACTATGGCTACACCTTC.

This chain joins TRBV5-1 and TRBJ2-6; D is ambiguous. Between the trimmed V and J ends, which lost 0 bases and 0 bases, there was a span of 10 bases. The V gene's germline CDR1 is SGHRS and CDR2 YFSETQ. The CDR3 covers 17 residues. CDR3 loop: CASSLGQVNSGANVLTF. CDR3 sequence (DNA): TGCGCCAGCAGCTTGGGGCAGGTGAACTCTGGGGCCAACGTCCTGACTTTC.

The chain carries TRBV10-3 and TRBJ1-4, with 8 nucleotides matching TRBD1. Germline CDR1 ENHRY, CDR2 SYGVKD. CDR3 size: 11 residues. Losses at the gene ends were 8 bases for V and 8 bases for J; bases not matched to a gene: 1. CDR3 sequence (DNA): TGTGCCATCCGGACAGGGGAAAAACTGTTTTTT. Translated, it gives CAIRTGEKLFF.